Listed here is a single T cell receptor (beta chain). Trimming left V 3 bases short and J 7 bases short, with 11 bases between. This CDR3 is built from 12 residues. CDR1 is GTSNPN, CDR2 SVGIG, per germline (reference sequence). The sample belongs to a study of blood T cell repertoires in COVID-19. Background on the study: Acute and convalescent COVID-19 samples came from the United States, Italy and Spain.

Profiled with immunoSEQ multiplex PCR; TCRdb holds only in-frame clones, not every one. The repertoire includes roughly 200,000 clones, roughly 90% of them detected once, and about 4.5% sits in the top ten. Sample: PBMCs or T cells enriched from blood (not recorded which). The V call is TRBV30, the J call TRBJ2-3, with D possibly being TRBD2 (5 bases). This receptor was obtained from a woman under 40 who had been exposed to COVID-19. The chain's CDR3 is CAWSQDGNTQYF. The CDR3 bases are TGTGCCTGGAGCCAGGACGGGAATACGCAGTATTTT.